The T cell receptor beta chain described here comes from a study of PD-1 blockade in classical Hodgkin lymphoma. With respect to this clone: What it binds is not known.

Findings and limits, study-wide: While CD8+ TCR diversity did not rise significantly by C4D1, CD4+ TCR diversity did. After ASCT, patients who started nivolumab under 1 year later were excluded.

Using immunoSEQ multiplex PCR, the repertoire was profiled, and TCRdb retains in-frame clones only, with some absent. Among some 15,000 clones listed, approximately 88% were seen once. Trimming removed 10 bases from V and 0 bases from J, with 12 bases in between. Per the germline V gene, CDR1 is MDHEN and CDR2 is SYDVKM. This CDR3 contains 13 residues. Documented time point: cycle 4 day 1 (C4D1), after more than five weeks of nivolumab. Every patient was affected by relapse after autologous stem cell transplantation, while exposure to brentuximab vedotin was not uniform. After PBMCs were thawed, their CD8+ T cells were isolated by magnetic negative selection.

The sample here was CD8+ T cells from blood, taken before the fourth cycle of nivolumab. The clonotype originates from a human donor with classical Hodgkin lymphoma. The chain uses TRBV28 and TRBJ1-2; a possible D gene is TRBD1 (6 bases). The CDR3 is CATADRANYGYTF. In DNA, the CDR3 is TGTGCCACAGCGGACAGAGCTAACTATGGCTACACCTTC.